Listed here is a single TCR beta chain. This sample is drawn from a study of human T cells and chemical hapten exposure. Germline V lookup: CDR1 LGHNA, CDR2 YSLEER. The CDR3 is 15 residues long. V dropped 2 bases and J dropped 10 bases, with 19 bases sitting between them. Stated time point: patch test 1, 2 weeks after DPC sensitization. Treatment denoted: therapeutic diphenylcyclopropenone sensitization with weekly scalp DPC. TCRdb recomputed calls from the RACE reads with MiXCR, one row per CDR3 protein. Among 120,000 or so distinct CDR3 sequences listed, around 13% were seen once. The gene calls are TRBV4-3 and TRBJ2-3, with a tentative D call TRBD1 (5 bases). This specimen was whole blood, taken in connection with sensitization to the hapten diphenylcyclopropenone (DPC). The source of this sequence is a man aged 18 to 35 with alopecia areata. Some clones in this sample may be carry-over from other donors' samples. Here the CDR3 reads CASSQWTLQLGAQYF. For the CDR3, the DNA is TGCGCCAGCAGCCAATGGACACTACAGTTAGGTGCGCAGTATTTT.